Presented here are 20 T cell receptor beta chains from one specimen sequenced in a study of OX40 agonist ivuxolimab in advanced cancers. Measured with immunoSEQ multiplex PCR; TCRdb has only the in-frame clones, and not every one. The sample yields roughly 50,000 clones, more than 85% seen once. Sequenced material: CD4+ or CD8+ T cells sorted from blood, taken in a trial of the OX40 agonist ivuxolimab. Source of these receptors: an adult with an advanced solid tumor such as melanoma, head and neck, liver or kidney cancer.

The rearrangement uses TRBV27 and TRBJ1-1; D might be TRBD1 (5 bases). The CDR3 contains 15 residues. CDR1 and CDR2 from the germline V gene are MNHEY and SMNVEV (reference sequence). Deletions cut 6 bases from V and 1 base from J, with 15 bases between. The CDR3, as DNA: TGTGCCAGCAGGCCCGAAGTCGGACAGAACACTGAAGCTTTCTTT. Amino acids: CASRPEVGQNTEAFF.

The chain links TRBV2 to TRBJ1-1; possible D gene TRBD1, 5 bases. V lost 6 bases and J lost 11, with 16 bases in between. Germline V gives CDR1 SNHLY, CDR2 FYNNEI. This CDR3 is built from 12 residues. CDR3 region: CASSQRGVSAFF. CDR3 DNA sequence: TGTGCCAGCAGCCAACGGGGGGTTTCGGCTTTCTTT.

This chain links TRBV29-1 with TRBJ2-7; the D gene could be TRBD1 or TRBD2 (5 bases each). The CDR3 is 12 residues long. V dropped 5 bases and J dropped 6 bases, with 14 bases sitting between them. Germline V gives CDR1 SQVTM, CDR2 ANQGSEA. The CDR3 DNA reads as TGCAGCGTTCTCTTCCCCGGGGCCGAGCAGTACTTC. This encodes CSVLFPGAEQYF.

The chain is built from TRBV5-6 and TRBJ2-7; a weak D match, TRBD1 (8 bases). Trimming pared 0 bases from V and 5 bases from J, leaving 15 bases between. CDR1 and CDR2 from the germline V gene are SGHDT and YYEEEE. This CDR3 contains 15 residues. DNA for the CDR3: TGTGCCAGCAGCTTGGACAGGGGGGGTTTCGACGAGCAGTACTTC. As protein: CASSLDRGGFDEQYF.

This chain joins TRBV19 and TRBJ1-1; D is ambiguous. CDR3 length: 11 residues. Trimming removed 5 bases at V and 4 bases at J, with 5 bases between. The V gene's germline CDR1 is LNHDA and CDR2 SQIVND (reference sequence). CDR3 region: CASSHTTEAFF. The CDR3 DNA is TGTGCCAGTAGTCATACCACTGAAGCTTTCTTT.

The chain is built from TRBV19 and TRBJ1-5; 10 bases match TRBD1. Trimming cost V 3 bases and J 4 bases; bases outside gene matches: 3. The CDR3 runs 15 residues. Germline lookup yields CDR1 LNHDA and CDR2 SQIVND (reference sequence). CDR3 coding DNA: TGTGCCAGTAGTATGGGACAGGGGCTTAATCAGCCCCAGCATTTT. Its translation is CASSMGQGLNQPQHF.

The J gene is TRBJ1-1, the V gene TRBV7-8; TRBD1 agrees at 7 bases. V trimming: 5 bases; J trimming: 3 bases; junction bases outside the gene matches: 12. Germline lookup yields CDR1 SGHVS and CDR2 FQNEAQ. The CDR3 runs 16 residues. CDR3 sequence reads: CASSLVTGAVYTEAFF. In DNA form, the CDR3 reads TGTGCCAGCAGCCTAGTAACAGGGGCGGTGTACACTGAAGCTTTCTTT.

The V and J genes are TRBV30 and TRBJ2-3, with D tentatively TRBD1 (6 bases). The CDR3 is 13 residues long. The germline V gene has CDR1 GTSNPN and CDR2 SVGIG (reference sequence). V lost 5 bases, J lost 1 base, and 10 bases lay in between. The CDR3 is CAWYAGGTDTQYF. The CDR3 nucleotides read TGTGCCTGGTATGCAGGGGGCACAGATACGCAGTATTTT.

The chain links TRBV7-2 to TRBJ2-7; D is ambiguous. The V end lost 2 bases, the J end lost 2 bases, and 1 base lay between the germline ends. The CDR3 has 11 residues. Germline V gene lookup returns CDR1 SGHTA and CDR2 FQGNSA. The DNA for the CDR3 is TGTGCCAGCAGCTTAACCTACGAGCAGTACTTC. Translation: CASSLTYEQYF.

The rearrangement joins TRBV7-9 to TRBJ2-3; D is perhaps TRBD2 (5 bases). This CDR3 contains 15 residues. Germline-derived CDR1 and CDR2 are SEHNR and FQNEAQ (reference sequence). V shed 1 base and J shed 1 base, with 9 bases lying between them. The CDR3 here is CASSLVVGGTDTQYF. CDR3 coding DNA: TGTGCCAGCAGCTTAGTGGTCGGGGGCACAGATACGCAGTATTTT. Variable domain in full (rest from reference TRBV7-9 and TRBJ2-3): DTGVSQNPRHKITKRGQNVTFRCDPISEHNRLYWYRQTLGQGPEFLTYFQNEAQLEKSRLLSDRFSAERPKGSFSTLEIQRTEQGDSAMYLCASSLVVGGTDTQYFGPGTRLTVL.

J is TRBJ2-5 and V is TRBV7-3; D is possibly TRBD2 (5 bases). Trimming removed 5 bases from V and 5 bases from J, with 18 bases in between. The germline CDR1 and CDR2 sequences are SGHTA and FQGTGA. The CDR3 is 15 amino acids. The CDR3 sequence: CASSPSGSAAETQYF. In nucleotides, the CDR3 is TGTGCCAGCAGCCCGTCGGGTAGCGCCGCCGAGACCCAGTACTTC.

V and J are TRBV29-1 and TRBJ2-2; the D is unclear. V was cut by 8 bases and J by 0 bases, with 7 bases left in between. In germline, CDR1 is SQVTM, CDR2 ANQGSEA. The CDR3 loop spans 12 amino acids. The CDR3 region has the DNA TGCAGCACTTATACGAACACCGGGGAGCTGTTTTTT. Amino acids: CSTYTNTGELFF.

The gene calls are TRBV7-6 and TRBJ2-2, with 7 positions matching TRBD1. Germline assignment: CDR1 SGHVS and CDR2 FNYEAQ. The CDR3 extends over 17 amino acids. Trimming at V came to 5 bases and at J to 1 base, leaving 10 bases not matched to a gene. The CDR3 coding sequence is TGTGCCAGCAGCAACCCATCGACAGGGAAGAACACCGGGGAGCTGTTTTTT. Its protein product is CASSNPSTGKNTGELFF.

This clone was observed a single time. This sequence joins TRBV9 and TRBJ2-4, with D possibly matching TRBD2 (5 bases). Trimming cost V 3 bases and J 3 bases, with 13 bases left between them. The germline CDR1 and CDR2 sequences are SGDLS and YYNGEE. The CDR3 length is 15 residues. CDR3: CASSGRNRDKNIQYF. CDR3 bases: TGTGCCAGCAGCGGAAGAAACCGGGACAAAAACATTCAGTACTTC.

The chain has TRBV13 and TRBJ2-2; D is unclear. The CDR3 spans 14 residues. V dropped 1 base and J dropped 7 bases, with 10 bases sitting between them. Germline V gene data show CDR1 as PRHDT and CDR2 as FYEKMQ (reference sequence). The CDR3 protein is CASSLVGRGGELFF. Written as DNA, the CDR3 is TGTGCCAGCAGCTTAGTCGGGCGCGGCGGGGAGCTGTTTTTT.

The CDR3 bases are TGTGCCAGCAGCCTGACCAGGGGAGAGGGCACTGAAGCTTTCTTT. As protein: CASSLTRGEGTEAFF. V gene TRBV7-9 combines with J gene TRBJ1-1; D is perhaps TRBD1 (6 bases). The CDR3 has 15 amino acids. Germline V CDR1 and CDR2: SEHNR, FQNEAQ (reference sequence). Between the trimmed V and J ends, which lost 5 bases and 4 bases, there was a span of 17 bases. The whole variable domain, filled in from reference TRBV7-9 and TRBJ1-1, reads DTGVSQNPRHKITKRGQNVTFRCDPISEHNRLYWYRQTLGQGPEFLTYFQNEAQLEKSRLLSDRFSAERPKGSFSTLEIQRTEQGDSAMYLCASSLTRGEGTEAFFGQGTRLTVV.

This chain links TRBV5-8 with TRBJ2-7; D is uncertain. This CDR3 region has 14 residues. The V gene lost 2 bases and the J gene lost 0 bases, with 9 bases spanning the gap. Germline CDR1 is SGHTS and CDR2 is YDEGEE. The CDR3, as DNA: TGTGCCAGCAGCTTTACAAGTAGCTCCTACGAGCAGTACTTC. Its protein is CASSFTSSSYEQYF.

The V call is TRBV19, the J call TRBJ1-5; 7 bases agree with TRBD1. The CDR3 extends over 15 amino acids. The J segment lost 0 bases and the V segment lost 7 bases, leaving 6 bases of the junction unmatched. Germline loops: CDR1 LNHDA, CDR2 SQIVND (reference sequence). The CDR3 bases are TGTGCCAGTAACAGGGGATCGGGTAGCAATCAGCCCCAGCATTTT. Translating it yields CASNRGSGSNQPQHF.

The V call is TRBV7-8, the J call TRBJ2-3; the D gene is possibly TRBD2 (6 bases). This CDR3 is built from 14 residues. Germline V gene sequence: CDR1 SGHVS, CDR2 FQNEAQ. The V end was cut by 4 bases, the J end by 6 bases, with 14 bases between. The CDR3 sequence: CASSSSGVYDTQYF. In DNA, the CDR3 is TGTGCCAGCAGCTCCTCGGGGGTTTATGATACGCAGTATTTT.

The rearrangement joins TRBV11-1 to TRBJ2-1, with TRBD1 as a possible D gene (5 bases). Trimming left V 3 bases short and J 5 bases short, with 14 bases between. The CDR3 length is 15 residues. Germline V gene data show CDR1 as SGHAT and CDR2 as FQDESV (reference sequence). CDR3 sequence: CASSLAGIIDNEQFF. CDR3 bases: TGTGCCAGCAGCTTGGCAGGGATCATCGACAATGAGCAGTTCTTC.